One and the same sample provided the 13 T cell receptor beta chains below, sequenced in a study of blood T cells in healthy people across ages. It was with a sample-barcoded 5' primer and a J-beta primer mix that a second PCR of roughly 7 to 12 cycles was run. TCRdb processed the 5' RACE reads anew with MiXCR; each CDR3 protein has one entry. Of approximately 700,000 distinct CDR3 sequences in the sample, approximately 30% were seen once. The sample consisted of blood. The receptors were gathered from an elderly woman in good health.

This clonotype was seen many times. The chain employs TRBV20-1 and TRBJ2-3, with 8 bases matching TRBD2. With 3 bases clipped from V and 6 bases from J, the junction kept 8 bases outside the gene matches. The CDR3 has 14 amino acids. Looked up from germline, CDR1 is DFQATT and CDR2 is SNEGSKA (reference sequence). The CDR3: CSARSGGGSDTQYF. The CDR3, as DNA: TGCAGTGCTAGGTCGGGCGGGGGGAGTGATACGCAGTATTTT.

The chain joins TRBV15 to TRBJ1-2, with D maybe TRBD1 (6 bases). CDR3 length equals 17 residues. CDR1 is LNHNV and CDR2 is YYDKDF in the germline V gene (reference sequence). V dropped 1 base and J dropped 0 bases, with 15 bases sitting between them. CDR3 coding DNA: TGTGCCACCAGCAGAGGGTCCCAGGACAGTACTAACTATGGCTACACCTTC. Residues: CATSRGSQDSTNYGYTF.

This clonotype occurred a few times. The CDR3, as DNA: TGTGCCAGCAGCTTAGTTGCAGTCGCCACTGAAGCTTTCTTT. This codes for CASSLVAVATEAFF. The chain combines TRBV7-2 with TRBJ1-1; D gene ambiguous. The CDR3 consists of 14 residues. V gave up 1 base and J gave up 4 bases, with 10 bases separating them. In germline, CDR1 is SGHTA, CDR2 FQGNSA.

The chain has TRBV6-6 and TRBJ1-2; a weak D match, TRBD1 (6 bases). The CDR3 loop spans 15 amino acids. Trimming took off 2 bases at V and 4 bases at J, with 14 bases between the two ends. Germline lookup yields CDR1 MNHNY and CDR2 SVGAGI (reference sequence). The CDR3 sequence: CASSYGQGNTYGYTF. The DNA of the CDR3 is TGTGCCAGCAGTTACGGGCAGGGGAACACCTATGGCTACACCTTC.

There are a few counts of this clonotype. For the CDR3, the DNA is TGTGCCAGCAGTTACTCCGGGACAGGGGTCACAGATACGCAGTATTTT. Encoded protein: CASSYSGTGVTDTQYF. The chain couples TRBV6-6 to TRBJ2-3; 10 nucleotides agree with TRBD1. The CDR3 contains 16 residues. The J segment lost 2 bases and the V segment lost 0 bases, leaving 2 bases of the junction unmatched. CDR1 and CDR2 (germline): MNHNY, SVGAGI (reference sequence).

With respect to this clonotype: The DNA is left out, because the CDR3 cannot be placed on it with certainty; the CDR3 is given as TCRdb lists it. This chain uses TRBV21-1 with TRBJ2-1. TRBV21-1 is an annotated pseudogene. The CDR3 is 15 amino acids in total, end residues counted. The CDR3 loop is CASTYYCRFYNEQFF.

This clonotype showed up many times. The chain has TRBV27 and TRBJ1-1; 7 bases line up with TRBD1. This CDR3 spans 12 amino acids. Germline V CDR1 and CDR2: MNHEY, SMNVEV (reference sequence). With V trimmed by 5 bases and J by 7 bases, 4 bases remained unmatched. This chain's CDR3 is CASSKRDSEAFF. The DNA for the CDR3 is TGTGCCAGCAGTAAGCGGGACAGTGAAGCTTTCTTT.

This clonotype was counted many times. V gene TRBV30 combines with J gene TRBJ2-3; a weak D match, TRBD1 (6 bases). In germline, CDR1 is GTSNPN, CDR2 SVGIG (reference sequence). The CDR3 consists of 14 residues. V was shortened by 5 bases and J by 6 bases, with 18 bases between the two germline ends. The CDR3 DNA is TGTGCCTGGTCGGGACATTCTACGGCGGATACGCAGTATTTT. It encodes CAWSGHSTADTQYF.

In its sample, this clonotype was seen many times. The CDR3 is CSAIAEGAGYEQYF. DNA of the CDR3: TGCAGTGCCATCGCGGAGGGGGCGGGCTACGAGCAGTACTTC. This rearrangement joins TRBV20-1 to TRBJ2-7, with a possible D match to TRBD1 (7 bases). Between the trimmed V and J ends, which lost 6 bases and 3 bases, there was a span of 18 bases. CDR3 size: 14 residues. Germline-derived CDR1 and CDR2 are DFQATT and SNEGSKA (reference sequence).

The CDR3 DNA reads TGTGCCAGCAGCCAAGATTGGGACCGGGACAGGGGACGAGAAAAACTGTTTTTT. It yields the protein CASSQDWDRDRGREKLFF. The chain uses TRBV3-1 and TRBJ1-4; 10 bases line up with TRBD1. This CDR3 is built from 18 residues. After removal of 0 bases from V and 8 bases from J, the junction contained 12 bases not matched to a gene. Germline CDR1 is LGHDT and CDR2 is YNNKEL (reference sequence).

On this clonotype: A read error may explain this, as a much larger clone is one base away. The chain links TRBV7-2 to TRBJ2-1, with 11 nucleotides matching TRBD2. Near its end, the DNA agrees better with TRBJ2-7, so the J call may be wrong. The CDR3 spans 17 residues. Germline assignment: CDR1 SGHTA and CDR2 FQGNSA. CDR3 nucleotide sequence: TGTGCCAGCAGCTTGGGGCAGCTAGCGGGGGGTTACAATGAGCAGTACTTC. Its protein is CASSLGQLAGGYNEQYF.

This clonotype appeared many times. The V gene is TRBV7-2, the J gene TRBJ2-1; no clear D gene. Germline loops: CDR1 SGHTA, CDR2 FQGNSA. The CDR3 is 16 residues long. V was cut by 1 base and J by 0 bases, with 10 bases left in between. The CDR3 sequence is CASSLGGGYSYNEQFF. The CDR3 region has the DNA TGTGCCAGCAGCTTAGGCGGCGGATACTCCTACAATGAGCAGTTCTTC.

This clonotype was observed at least ten times. This sequence joins TRBV12-3 or TRBV12-4 and TRBJ2-3; weak D call: TRBD2 (6 bases). The CDR3 runs 16 residues. Trimming shortened V by 6 bases and J by 0 bases, and 16 bases separated the two germline ends. The CDR3 nucleotides read TGTGCCAGCAGCCGCCGCGGCGGGGCTAGCACAGATACGCAGTATTTT. It yields the protein CASSRRGGASTDTQYF.